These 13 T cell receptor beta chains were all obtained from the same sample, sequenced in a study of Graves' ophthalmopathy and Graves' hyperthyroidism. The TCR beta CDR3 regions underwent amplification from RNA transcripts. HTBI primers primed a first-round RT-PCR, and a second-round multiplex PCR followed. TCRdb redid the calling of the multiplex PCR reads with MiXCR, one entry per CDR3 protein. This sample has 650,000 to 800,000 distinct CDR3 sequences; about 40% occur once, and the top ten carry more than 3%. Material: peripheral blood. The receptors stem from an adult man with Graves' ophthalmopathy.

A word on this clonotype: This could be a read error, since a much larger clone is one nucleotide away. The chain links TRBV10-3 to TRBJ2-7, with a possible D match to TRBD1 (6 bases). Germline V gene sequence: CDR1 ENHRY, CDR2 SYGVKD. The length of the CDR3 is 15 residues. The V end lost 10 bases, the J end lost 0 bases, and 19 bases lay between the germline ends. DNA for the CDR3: TGTGCCAGCAGGGGCTTAAAGGGGAACTCCTACGAGCAGTACTTC. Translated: CASRGLKGNSYEQYF.

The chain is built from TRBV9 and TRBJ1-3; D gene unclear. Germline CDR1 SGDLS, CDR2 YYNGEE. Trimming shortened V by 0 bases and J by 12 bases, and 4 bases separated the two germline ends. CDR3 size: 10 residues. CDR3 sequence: CASSVDSIYF. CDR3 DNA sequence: TGTGCCAGCAGCGTAGACAGCATATATTTT.

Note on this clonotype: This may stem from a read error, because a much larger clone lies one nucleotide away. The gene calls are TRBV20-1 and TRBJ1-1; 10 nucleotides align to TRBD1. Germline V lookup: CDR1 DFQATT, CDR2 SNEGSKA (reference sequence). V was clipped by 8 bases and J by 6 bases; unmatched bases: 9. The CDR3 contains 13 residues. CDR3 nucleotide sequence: TGCAGTACCGGTCGGGACAGGGGAGCTGAAGCTTTCTTT. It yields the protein CSTGRDRGAEAFF.

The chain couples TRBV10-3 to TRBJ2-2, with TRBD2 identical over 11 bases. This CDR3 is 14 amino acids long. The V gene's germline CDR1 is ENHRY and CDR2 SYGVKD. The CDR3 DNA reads TGTGACCACAGACTAGCGGGAATGACCGGGGAGCTGTTTTTT. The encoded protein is CDHRLAGMTGELFF.

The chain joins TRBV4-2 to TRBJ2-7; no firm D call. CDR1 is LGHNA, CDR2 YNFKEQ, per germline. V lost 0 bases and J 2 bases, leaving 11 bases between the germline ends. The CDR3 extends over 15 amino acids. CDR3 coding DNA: TGTGCCAGCAGCCAAGAAGGCCAGGCCGCCTACGAGCAGTACTTC. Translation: CASSQEGQAAYEQYF.

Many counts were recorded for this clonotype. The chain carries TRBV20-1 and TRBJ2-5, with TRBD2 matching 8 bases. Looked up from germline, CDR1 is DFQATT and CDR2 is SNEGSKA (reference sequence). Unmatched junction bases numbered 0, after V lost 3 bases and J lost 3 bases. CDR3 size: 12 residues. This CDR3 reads CSASGGEETQYF. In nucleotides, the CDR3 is TGCAGTGCTAGCGGGGGGGAAGAGACCCAGTACTTC.

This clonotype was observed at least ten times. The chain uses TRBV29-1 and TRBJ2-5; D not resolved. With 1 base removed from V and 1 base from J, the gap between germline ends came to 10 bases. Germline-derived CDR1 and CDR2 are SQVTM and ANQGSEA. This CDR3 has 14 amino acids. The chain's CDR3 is CSVEVGGFQETQYF. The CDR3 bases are TGCAGCGTTGAAGTAGGCGGCTTCCAAGAGACCCAGTACTTC.

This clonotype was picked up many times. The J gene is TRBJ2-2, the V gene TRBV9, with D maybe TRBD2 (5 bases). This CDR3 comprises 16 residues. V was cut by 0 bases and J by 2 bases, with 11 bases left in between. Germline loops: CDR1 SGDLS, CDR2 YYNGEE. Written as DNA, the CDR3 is TGTGCCAGCAGCGTAGCCGGCAGCGGCAACACCGGGGAGCTGTTTTTT. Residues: CASSVAGSGNTGELFF. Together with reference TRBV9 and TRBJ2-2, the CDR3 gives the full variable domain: DSGVTQTPKHLITATGQRVTLRCSPRSGDLSVYWYQQSLDQGLQFLIQYYNGEERAKGNILERFSAQQFPDLHSELNLSSLELGDSALYFCASSVAGSGNTGELFFGEGSRLTVL.

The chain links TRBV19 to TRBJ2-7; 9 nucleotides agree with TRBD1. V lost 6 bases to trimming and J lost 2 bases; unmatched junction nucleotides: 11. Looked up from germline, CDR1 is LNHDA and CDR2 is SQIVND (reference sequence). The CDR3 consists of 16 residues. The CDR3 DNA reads TGTGCCAGTAGACAGGGGGCCCACACCCATGCCTACGAGCAGTACTTC. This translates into CASRQGAHTHAYEQYF. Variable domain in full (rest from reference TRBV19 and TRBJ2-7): DGGITQSPKYLFRKEGQNVTLSCEQNLNHDAMYWYRQDPGQGLRLIYYSQIVNDFQKGDIAEGYSVSREKKESFPLTVTSAQKNPTAFYLCASRQGAHTHAYEQYFGPGTRLTVT.

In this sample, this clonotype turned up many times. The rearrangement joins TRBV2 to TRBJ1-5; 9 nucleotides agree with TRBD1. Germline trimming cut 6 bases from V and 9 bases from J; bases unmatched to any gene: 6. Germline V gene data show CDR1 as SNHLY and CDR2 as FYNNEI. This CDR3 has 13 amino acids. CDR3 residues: CASRDRGLRPQHF. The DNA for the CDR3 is TGTGCCAGCAGGGACAGGGGACTGCGGCCCCAGCATTTT.

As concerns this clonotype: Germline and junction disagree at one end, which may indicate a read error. CDR3 in amino acids: CVSMTEPLAFF. The CDR3 nucleotides read TGTGTCAGCATGACGGAGCCGCTAGCTTTCTTT. The V call is TRBV6-6, the J call TRBJ1-1, with D uncertain. The CDR3 is made up of 11 amino acids. The germline CDR1 and CDR2 sequences are MNHNY and SVGAGI (reference sequence).

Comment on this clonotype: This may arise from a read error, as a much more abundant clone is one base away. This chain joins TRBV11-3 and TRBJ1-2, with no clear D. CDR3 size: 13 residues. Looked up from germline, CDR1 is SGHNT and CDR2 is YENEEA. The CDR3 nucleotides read TGTGCCAGCAGCTTAGTGGGTCTTGGTGGCCACACCTTC. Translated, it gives CASSLVGLGGHTF.

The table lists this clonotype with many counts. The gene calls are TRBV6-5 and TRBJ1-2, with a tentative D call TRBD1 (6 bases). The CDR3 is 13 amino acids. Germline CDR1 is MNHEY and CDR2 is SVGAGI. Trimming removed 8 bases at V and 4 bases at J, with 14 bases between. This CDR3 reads CASGSVGGYGYTF. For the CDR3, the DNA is TGTGCCAGCGGAAGTGTAGGGGGCTATGGCTACACCTTC.